The entry below describes one T cell receptor beta chain. Its matching antigen is unknown. The donors, nominally healthy at sampling, likely had unrecorded immune exposures. The sample is drawn from a study of cytomegalovirus exposure and HLA in healthy donors. Findings and limits, study-wide: Among TCR beta chains of equal frequency, HLA-associated ones were more clonally expanded in a later analysis. The study flagged about 150 TCR beta chains as cytomegalovirus-associated. Sequencing likely generated an artifact that appeared as a cluster of highly shared sequence variants.

The ends were cut back, 5 bases at V and 2 bases at J, with 16 bases in the middle. Germline CDR1 LGHNA, CDR2 YNFKEQ. The CDR3 has 15 amino acids. The study ran its PCR with 60 Vbeta and 13 Jbeta primers. The method was immunoSEQ multiplex PCR; TCRdb's version includes in-frame clones alone and lacks a portion of them. The repertoire consists of approximately 130,000 clones, with roughly 82% occurring once and the leading ten covering roughly 3%. This chain connects TRBV4-2 to TRBJ2-7; D is unclear. This sequence originates from a man aged 50 to 60 in good health and CMV-seronegative. The sample comprised PBMCs. As DNA, the CDR3 is TGTGCCAGCAGCTATTATATGGGCGAACCCTACGAGCAGTACTTC. This sequence encodes CASSYYMGEPYEQYF.